This T cell receptor (beta chain) was recorded in a study of blood T cell repertoires in COVID-19. Background on the study: The cDNA or gDNA used as material had been derived from T cells, B-cell-depleted T cells, or PBMCs.

V was cut by 1 base and J by 4 bases, with 13 bases left in between. The length of the CDR3 is 15 residues. Germline values: CDR1 LNHDA, CDR2 SQIVND (reference sequence). Study processing details: Amplification of reference gene primers was used by the study to estimate nucleated cell counts. Sequencing used immunoSEQ multiplex PCR; TCRdb keeps in-frame clones, though not all of them. V, J and clone size reflect that table, while D and trimming were determined from the DNA. The table includes around 97,000 clones, 89% detected once. This sequence joins TRBV19 and TRBJ1-1; D uncertain. Input material: peripheral blood. The origin of this receptor is a woman between 55 and 75 years old with acute or convalescent COVID-19. The CDR3 reads CASSIGDREGTEAFF. In DNA form, the CDR3 reads TGTGCCAGTAGTATAGGAGATAGGGAGGGCACTGAAGCTTTCTTT.